Detailed here is one T cell receptor (beta chain). Its antigen is currently unknown. This entry is derived from a study of OX40 agonist ivuxolimab in advanced cancers. Study-level background: Ivuxolimab is a fully human IgG2 antibody that activates OX40 (CD134). Melanoma, hepatocellular carcinoma, head and neck or renal cell cancer occurred in dose-escalation patients.

CDR3 length: 11 amino acids. Trimming shortened V by 1 base and J by 5 bases, and 0 bases separated the two germline ends. Germline V CDR1 and CDR2: SEHNR, FQNEAQ (reference sequence). The protocol was immunoSEQ multiplex PCR, while the TCRdb copy is restricted to in-frame clones and leaves out a portion. The sample has 98,000 or so clones, about 85% seen once. The study's findings and limits: CD4+ and CD8+ blood T cells expanded clonally by week 6 at 0.1 to 3.0 mg/kg. Some of the lowest clonal expansion was seen in partial responders at 0.1-3.0 mg/kg.

The receptor was derived from an adult with an advanced solid tumor such as melanoma, head and neck, liver or kidney cancer. The chain has TRBV7-9 and TRBJ2-1, with D hard to call. Sequencing used CD4+ or CD8+ T cells sorted from blood, obtained in a trial of the OX40 agonist ivuxolimab. In nucleotides, the CDR3 is TGTGCCAGCAGCTTAGACAATGAGCAGTTCTTC. It yields the protein CASSLDNEQFF.